What follows is one T cell receptor (beta chain) and its context. Germline CDR1 and CDR2: MGHRA and YSYEKL. This CDR3 contains 15 residues. The V segment lost 4 bases and the J segment 6 bases; nucleotides outside the gene matches: 5. Original processing methods: Reference gene primer amplification yielded estimated nucleated cell counts. The protocol was immunoSEQ multiplex PCR, while the TCRdb copy is restricted to in-frame clones and leaves out a portion. D and trimming come from the DNA, and the V and J calls and clone size come from that table. The sample lists about 42,000 clones, under 85% occurring once. This entry is derived from a study of blood T cell repertoires in COVID-19. At the level of the study: T cells, B-cell-depleted T cells, or PBMCs supplied cDNA or gDNA.

The clonotype originates from a human donor in a cohort sampled during active COVID-19. V gene TRBV4-1 combines with J gene TRBJ1-4; TRBD1 aligns across 10 bases. The sample consisted of peripheral blood. The CDR3 protein is CASSRHGTGDEKLFF. The DNA of the CDR3 is TGCGCCAGCAGCCGACACGGGACAGGGGATGAAAAACTGTTTTTT.